This passage covers 32 T cell receptor beta chains from one sample sequenced in a study of early T cells in non-severe SARS-CoV-2 infection. A single record per CDR3 protein comes from TCRdb applying MiXCR to the 5' RACE reads. The profile shows tens of thousands of distinct CDR3 sequences, roughly 13% of them singletons. Sequenced material: whole blood. Every receptor here comes from an adult who was a healthcare worker with PCR-confirmed SARS-CoV-2 infection or an uninfected control (not recorded which).

The V gene is TRBV6-5, the J gene TRBJ1-3, with D unresolved. V was shortened by 2 bases and J by 0 bases, with 8 bases between the two germline ends. This CDR3 comprises 15 residues. The germline gives CDR1 MNHEY, CDR2 SVGAGI. The CDR3 sequence: CASSYKPRSGNTIYF. The CDR3 DNA reads TGTGCCAGCAGTTACAAGCCCCGCTCTGGAAACACCATATATTTT.

This clonotype has more than one count but fewer than ten. The V gene is TRBV11-1, the J gene TRBJ1-5, with TRBD1 identical over 9 bases. CDR1 and CDR2 (germline): SGHAT, FQDESV (reference sequence). This CDR3 is 13 amino acids long. J gave up 7 bases and V 4 bases, and 2 bases lay outside the gene matches. The CDR3, as DNA: TGTGCCAGCAGCTGGGGACAGGGCCAGCCCCAGCATTTT. Its translation: CASSWGQGQPQHF.

This chain links TRBV25-1 with TRBJ1-2; no definite D call. Trimming shortened V by 0 bases and J by 5 bases, and 4 bases separated the two germline ends. Germline loops: CDR1 MGHDK, CDR2 SYGVNS. CDR3 length: 12 amino acids. This CDR3 is CASSEYRYGYTF. In DNA form, the CDR3 reads TGTGCCAGCAGTGAATATAGATATGGCTACACCTTC.

The sample holds many counts of this clonotype. The CDR3: CATSSQMTGGEQFF. For the CDR3, the DNA is TGTGCCACCAGCAGCCAGATGACAGGGGGTGAGCAGTTCTTC. The gene calls are TRBV15 and TRBJ2-1, with 9 bases matching TRBD1. The CDR3 totals 14 residues. Germline loops: CDR1 LNHNV, CDR2 YYDKDF (reference sequence). V gave up 3 bases and J gave up 9 bases; unmatched junction bases: 6. Using reference TRBV15 and TRBJ2-1 for the parts outside the CDR3, the full variable domain is DAMVIQNPRYQVTQFGKPVTLSCSQTLNHNVMYWYQQKSSQAPKLLFHYYDKDFNNEADTPDNFQSRRPNTSFCFLDIRSPGLGDTAMYLCATSSQMTGGEQFFGPGTRLTVL.

This clonotype was seen many times. J is TRBJ2-1 and V is TRBV18; a possible D gene is TRBD1 (6 bases). V lost 4 bases and J lost 4, with 17 bases in between. Germline V gene sequence: CDR1 KGHSH, CDR2 LQKENI. The CDR3 runs to 16 residues. In DNA, the CDR3 is TGTGCCAGCTCACGGTACCGGACAGACACTTACAATGAGCAGTTCTTC. Protein: CASSRYRTDTYNEQFF.

The chain has TRBV7-8 and TRBJ1-4; 7 bases fit TRBD1. There are 16 residues in the CDR3. Germline trimming cut 3 bases from V and 3 bases from J; bases unmatched to any gene: 7. CDR1 and CDR2 from the germline V gene are SGHVS and FQNEAQ. CDR3 protein: CASSFPQGKANEKLFF. CDR3 DNA: TGTGCCAGCAGCTTCCCACAGGGGAAGGCTAATGAAAAACTGTTTTTT.

The chain is built from TRBV29-1 and TRBJ2-1; 10 positions match TRBD2. V shed 4 bases and J 3 bases; nucleotides not matched to a gene: 3. Looked up from germline, CDR1 is SQVTM and CDR2 is ANQGSEA. There are 14 residues in the CDR3. The CDR3 DNA reads as TGCAGCGTTGGGGCTAGCGGGGGCTACAATGAGCAGTTCTTC. Its protein is CSVGASGGYNEQFF.

The rearrangement uses TRBV12-3 or TRBV12-4 and TRBJ2-7, with D maybe TRBD2 (5 bases). This CDR3 is 15 amino acids long. The V gene lost 5 bases and the J gene lost 1 base, with 15 bases spanning the gap. CDR3 protein: CASSAAGGLSYEQYF. The CDR3 DNA is TGTGCCAGCAGTGCGGCAGGAGGCTTATCCTACGAGCAGTACTTC.

This clonotype was picked up many times. V and J are TRBV20-1 and TRBJ1-1, with 7 bases aligning to TRBD1. Germline V gene sequence: CDR1 DFQATT, CDR2 SNEGSKA (reference sequence). The CDR3 totals 14 residues. V gave up 3 bases and J gave up 4 bases; unmatched junction bases: 8. Written as DNA, the CDR3 is TGCAGTGCTAGGCCCGGACAGGTCCTCACTGAAGCTTTCTTT. Protein sequence: CSARPGQVLTEAFF.

In this sample, this clonotype turned up many times. The chain has TRBV7-9 and TRBJ2-1, with unresolved D. V was shortened by 1 base and J by 5 bases, with 9 bases between the two germline ends. The CDR3 is 14 amino acids. Germline CDR1 reads SEHNR; CDR2 reads FQNEAQ (reference sequence). DNA for the CDR3: TGTGCCAGCAGCTTAGTAAACGCAAACAATGAGCAGTTCTTC. Its protein product is CASSLVNANNEQFF.

This clonotype has ten or more counts. The chain recombines TRBV5-1 with TRBJ2-1, with 13 bases that match TRBD2. The germline V gene encodes CDR1 SGHRS and CDR2 YFSETQ. With V trimmed by 4 bases and J by 5 bases, 9 bases remained unmatched. This CDR3 is 17 amino acids long. This chain's CDR3 is CASSPDTGLAGNNEQFF. DNA of the CDR3: TGCGCCAGCAGCCCTGACACGGGACTAGCGGGGAACAATGAGCAGTTCTTC.

The V call is TRBV7-6, the J call TRBJ2-5; 12 nucleotides agree with TRBD2. Trimming took 1 base from V and 1 from J; bases not matched to a gene: 4. The CDR3 runs 17 residues. Germline-derived CDR1 and CDR2 are SGHVS and FNYEAQ. CDR3 coding DNA: TGTGCCAGCAGCTTAGGTGCTAGCGGGGGGGCCCAAGAGACCCAGTACTTC. Translation gives CASSLGASGGAQETQYF.

The chain combines TRBV29-1 with TRBJ2-7; D may be TRBD1 or TRBD2 (6 bases each). CDR3 length: 15 residues. Trimming removed 0 bases from V and 2 bases from J, with 14 bases in between. The V gene's germline CDR1 is SQVTM and CDR2 ANQGSEA. The CDR3 DNA sequence: TGCAGCGTTGAAGATCCCGGGGGCCCCACCTACGAGCAGTACTTC. Its translation: CSVEDPGGPTYEQYF.

This clonotype showed up many times. The chain combines TRBV7-6 with TRBJ2-1; 7 nucleotides match TRBD2. Trimming at V came to 5 bases and at J to 8 bases, leaving 12 bases not matched to a gene. The germline V gene has CDR1 SGHVS and CDR2 FNYEAQ. The CDR3 contains 15 residues. The CDR3 here is CASSPKRGNRHEQFF. In DNA form, the CDR3 reads TGTGCCAGCAGCCCAAAGCGGGGAAATAGGCATGAGCAGTTCTTC.

This clonotype has a count of ten or more. The V call is TRBV14, the J call TRBJ1-1; weak D call: TRBD1 (5 bases). CDR1 and CDR2 from the germline V gene are SGHDN and FVKESK. This CDR3 comprises 15 residues. The V end was cut by 5 bases, the J end by 0 bases, with 13 bases between. CDR3 in DNA: TGTGCCAGCAGCAGAGGGGAGGTTATGAACACTGAAGCTTTCTTT. Translating gives CASSRGEVMNTEAFF. Full variable domain (missing parts from reference TRBV14 and TRBJ1-1): EAGVTQFPSHSVIEKGQTVTLRCDPISGHDNLYWYRRVMGKEIKFLLHFVKESKQDESGMPNNRFLAERTGGTYSTLKVQPAELEDSGVYFCASSRGEVMNTEAFFGQGTRLTVV.

This clonotype was counted only a few times. The J gene is TRBJ2-6, the V gene TRBV5-1; no firm D call. Germline V gene lookup returns CDR1 SGHRS and CDR2 YFSETQ. This CDR3 comprises 16 residues. Trimming removed 4 bases from V and 2 bases from J, with 13 bases in between. The CDR3 bases are TGCGCCAGCAGCGAACGGCGCGGTACTGGGGCCAACGTCCTGACTTTC. Residues: CASSERRGTGANVLTF.

This clonotype has ten or more counts. V is TRBV27 and J is TRBJ1-4; TRBD1 aligns across 8 bases. This CDR3 has 16 residues. J was trimmed by 6 bases and V by 2 bases; bases with no gene match: 8. Germline V gene data show CDR1 as MNHEY and CDR2 as SMNVEV (reference sequence). The CDR3 bases are TGTGCCAGCAGTTTAAACCGACAGGGGAGTTATGAAAAACTGTTTTTT. The encoded protein is CASSLNRQGSYEKLFF.

With respect to this clonotype: A read error may be the cause here, since a much bigger clone is one base away. This sequence joins TRBV29-1 and TRBJ1-1, with D hard to call. Germline V lookup: CDR1 SQVTM, CDR2 ANQGSEA. CDR3 length: 15 amino acids. The CDR3 region has the DNA TGCAGCGTTGAGAGGGCCAGGCGAAAGAACACTGGAGCTTTCTTT. Encoded protein: CSVERARRKNTGAFF. The full variable domain, with the rest looked up from reference TRBV29-1 and TRBJ1-1, is SAVISQKPSRDICQRGTSLTIQCQVDSQVTMMFWYRQQPGQSLTLIATANQGSEATYESGFVIDKFPISRPNLTFSTLTVSNMSPEDSSIYLCSVERARRKNTGAFFGQGTRLTVV.

This clonotype was found many times. This chain joins TRBV5-5 and TRBJ2-3, with D maybe TRBD1 (6 bases). V lost 0 bases, J lost 1 base, and 9 bases lay in between. The germline V gene encodes CDR1 SGHKS and CDR2 YYEKEE (reference sequence). CDR3 size: 15 residues. The CDR3: CASSLDGQRTDTQYF. For the CDR3, the DNA is TGTGCCAGCAGCTTGGACGGACAGCGCACAGATACGCAGTATTTT.

This clonotype appeared once. The V gene is TRBV20-1, the J gene TRBJ1-2; no clear D. The length of the CDR3 is 12 residues. Trimming took off 2 bases at V and 8 bases at J, with 12 bases between the two ends. Germline V gene sequence: CDR1 DFQATT, CDR2 SNEGSKA (reference sequence). The CDR3 loop is CSARLGESGYTF. The CDR3 DNA follows: TGCAGTGCTAGACTCGGGGAGTCGGGCTACACCTTC.

This clonotype was counted only a few times. The chain recombines TRBV7-9 with TRBJ1-2; D remains unclear. The CDR3 is 14 amino acids. CDR1 is SEHNR, CDR2 FQNEAQ, per germline (reference sequence). The V end was cut by 0 bases, the J end by 4 bases, with 9 bases between. CDR3 in amino acids: CASSLAGPGYGYTF. CDR3 sequence (DNA): TGTGCCAGCAGCTTAGCTGGGCCAGGCTATGGCTACACCTTC.

In its sample, this clonotype was seen many times. V gene TRBV7-2 combines with J gene TRBJ1-1, with 8 positions matching TRBD1. With 5 bases clipped from V and 0 bases from J, the junction kept 5 bases outside the gene matches. The length of the CDR3 is 15 residues. CDR1 and CDR2 from the germline V gene are SGHTA and FQGNSA. CDR3 nucleotides: TGTGCCAGCAGCGGACAGGGTTATTTGAACACTGAAGCTTTCTTT. This translates into CASSGQGYLNTEAFF.

This clonotype was recorded at least ten times. The chain is built from TRBV11-2 and TRBJ1-1; D perhaps matches TRBD1 (6 bases). Deletions cut 1 base from V and 6 bases from J, with 15 bases between. From germline, CDR1 is SGHAT and CDR2 FQNNGV. This CDR3 is built from 15 residues. CDR3 bases: TGTGCCAGCAGCTTAGGCGGGCCCAGGGGTTCTGAAGCTTTCTTT. Its protein product is CASSLGGPRGSEAFF.

This clonotype was counted ten times or more. In nucleotides, the CDR3 is TGTGCCAGCAGCTTTGTTGGCCAGGGGGCTGAAGCTTTCTTT. Protein: CASSFVGQGAEAFF. This sequence joins TRBV7-9 and TRBJ1-1; 7 bases are shared with TRBD1. The J segment lost 6 bases and the V segment lost 3 bases, leaving 7 bases of the junction unmatched. Germline values: CDR1 SEHNR, CDR2 FQNEAQ (reference sequence). The CDR3 consists of 14 residues. The variable domain in full, completed from reference TRBV7-9 and TRBJ1-1, reads DTGVSQNPRHKITKRGQNVTFRCDPISEHNRLYWYRQTLGQGPEFLTYFQNEAQLEKSRLLSDRFSAERPKGSFSTLEIQRTEQGDSAMYLCASSFVGQGAEAFFGQGTRLTVV.

This clonotype was counted a single time. This may be a read error, as it is one base from a much larger clone. This sequence joins TRBV5-8 and TRBJ2-3; 7 positions match TRBD2. CDR3 length equals 15 residues. CDR1 SGHTS and CDR2 YDEGEE come from the germline V gene. V trimming: 2 bases; J trimming: 4 bases; junction bases outside the gene matches: 7. The CDR3 nucleotides read TGTGCCAGCAGCTTACGTGGACGGGGGGCAGATACGCAGTATTTT. It codes for CASSLRGRGADTQYF. Supplemented by reference TRBV5-8 and TRBJ2-3, the full variable domain reads EAGVTQSPTHLIKTRGQQATLRCSPISGHTSVYWYQQALGLGLQFLLWYDEGEERNRGNFPPRFSGRQFPNYSSELNVNALELEDSALYLCASSLRGRGADTQYFGPGTRLTVL.

The chain carries TRBV7-9 and TRBJ1-2; D remains ambiguous. V lost 1 base and J lost 8, with 11 bases in between. The CDR3 runs 13 residues. Germline CDR1 and CDR2: SEHNR and FQNEAQ (reference sequence). CDR3 sequence (DNA): TGTGCCAGCAGCTTAGAATGGGTAGGCGGCTACACCTTC. This gives the protein CASSLEWVGGYTF.

This clonotype was recorded many times. The chain has TRBV20-1 and TRBJ2-7, with a tentative D call TRBD2 (6 bases). Germline values: CDR1 DFQATT, CDR2 SNEGSKA (reference sequence). The CDR3 runs 15 residues. Trimming stripped 2 bases from V and 5 bases from J, with 19 bases between. DNA of the CDR3: TGCAGTGCTAGATTACCTTTGCGGGGCGGCCACGAGCAGTACTTC. Amino acids: CSARLPLRGGHEQYF.

There are many counts of this clonotype. The rearrangement links TRBV7-8 to TRBJ1-6, with 9 positions matching TRBD1. The CDR3 loop spans 16 amino acids. The germline V gene has CDR1 SGHVS and CDR2 FQNEAQ. The V gene end was trimmed by 1 base and the J gene end by 10 bases; junction bases not matched to a gene: 8. The CDR3 DNA follows: TGTGCCAGCAGCTTAGTAGGACAGGGGTCGAACTCACCCCTCCACTTT. It codes for CASSLVGQGSNSPLHF.

Comments on this clonotype: The conserved phenylalanine or tryptophan is not found at the CDR3 terminus, so this likely reflects a read error. It is unclear where the CDR3 begins or ends on the DNA, so no DNA is shown, and the CDR3 is as TCRdb lists it. This rearrangement joins TRBV6-1 to TRBJ1-1. The CDR3 spans 14 amino acids, including both terminal residues. Germline CDR1 MNHNS, CDR2 SASEGT. CDR3 sequence reads: CASTSLWLNTEAYL.

The sample holds many counts of this clonotype. The genes are TRBV2 and TRBJ2-3, with no clear D. In germline, CDR1 is SNHLY, CDR2 FYNNEI. This CDR3 contains 16 residues. The V end was cut by 2 bases, the J end by 4 bases, with 16 bases between. The CDR3 DNA reads as TGTGCCAGCAGTGAATACCTAGACCTTGGGGCAGATACGCAGTATTTT. Its protein is CASSEYLDLGADTQYF. Full variable domain (missing parts from reference TRBV2 and TRBJ2-3): EPEVTQTPSHQVTQMGQEVILRCVPISNHLYFYWYRQILGQKVEFLVSFYNNEISEKSEIFDDQFSVERPDGSNFTLKIRSTKLEDSAMYFCASSEYLDLGADTQYFGPGTRLTVL.

This clonotype was detected ten times or more. This chain links TRBV27 with TRBJ1-1; D not resolved. The CDR3 extends over 12 amino acids. Trimming took off 1 base at V and 7 bases at J, with 7 bases between the two ends. Germline V lookup: CDR1 MNHEY, CDR2 SMNVEV (reference sequence). CDR3 region: CASSLLGREAFF. The CDR3 nucleotides are TGTGCCAGCAGTTTATTAGGGCGTGAAGCTTTCTTT.

This clonotype was counted ten times or more. The V gene is TRBV20-1, the J gene TRBJ1-4; D might be TRBD1 (6 bases). V lost 4 bases and J lost 3, with 6 bases in between. CDR3 length: 12 residues. Looked up from germline, CDR1 is DFQATT and CDR2 is SNEGSKA (reference sequence). The CDR3: CSANRANEKLFF. The CDR3 DNA follows: TGCAGTGCTAACAGGGCTAATGAAAAACTGTTTTTT.